The rows below give T cell receptor beta chains drawn from one sample of a study of spatial heterogeneity in lung cancer. Each CDR3 protein is one row after TCRdb ran MiXCR on the 5' RACE reads. The sample lists approximately 950 distinct CDR3 sequences, more than 6% occurring once. The sequenced sample was normal lung tissue next to the tumor, obtained at surgery. The receptors come from a male donor with early-stage non-small cell lung cancer. Both conserved end residues are part of each CDR3. Each record gives: D gene, clone size, J gene, CDR3 length, V gene, CDR3 DNA, CDR3 protein. The D gene is left open where the match is weak. The size entry gives once, few or many counts, or a class when the clone is expanded.

>TRBD1|medium-sized|TRBJ2-4|15|TRBV18
TGTGCCAGCTCACGCGACAACAGGGGCTCCGGCATTCAGTACTTC
CASSRDNRGSGIQYF
>-|few|TRBJ1-5|13|TRBV28
TGTGCCAGCAGGGACAGTAGCAATCAGCCCCAGCATTTT
CASRDSSNQPQHF
>TRBD1|medium-sized|TRBJ1-1|13|TRBV7-2
TGTGCCAGCAGCCAATTAACAGGGGCGAGGGCTTTCTTT
CASSQLTGARAFF
>-|medium-sized|TRBJ1-2|13|TRBV5-6
TGTGCCAGCAGCCCCCCGGGGGGCTATGGCTACACCTTC
CASSPPGGYGYTF
>-|medium-sized|TRBJ2-3|14|TRBV18
TGTGCCAGCTCACCTCCGACGGCGAGAGATACGCAGTATTTT
CASSPPTARDTQYF
>-|medium-sized|TRBJ2-7|14|TRBV5-1
TGCGCCAGCAGAAGTGGACAGTTTCCCTACGAGCAGTACTTC
CASRSGQFPYEQYF
>-|medium-sized|TRBJ2-3|13|TRBV4-1
TGCGCCAGCAGCCCCCCCGGGACAGATACGCAGTATTTT
CASSPPGTDTQYF
>-|large|TRBJ1-1|16|TRBV30
TGTGCCTGGAGTGGGGGACCCATGGGGCAAAACACTGAAGCTTTCTTT
CAWSGGPMGQNTEAFF
>TRBD2|large|TRBJ2-1|15|TRBV5-6
TGTGCCAGCAGCTTGGTGGCTAGCGGGACAAATGAGCAGTTCTTC
CASSLVASGTNEQFF
>-|medium-sized|TRBJ2-2|12|TRBV20-1
TGCAGTGCCGATCGACAGACCGGGGAGCTGTTTTTT
CSADRQTGELFF
>TRBD2|medium-sized|TRBJ2-7|14|TRBV28
TGTGCCAGCAGTCAGGGAGGGAGTACGTACGAGCAGTACTTC
CASSQGGSTYEQYF
>TRBD1|many|TRBJ2-7|15|TRBV18
TGTGCCAGTCGGCCAGAGGGGACAGGCCCCTACGAGCAGTACTTC
CASRPEGTGPYEQYF
>TRBD1|many|TRBJ2-7|18|TRBV28
TGTGCCAGCAGTTTCATCCAGGGGGCAAGGCTGATCTCCTACGAGCAGTACTTC
CASSFIQGARLISYEQYF
>-|medium-sized|TRBJ1-2|12|TRBV20-1
TGCAGTGCTACGGGGGGGACCTATGGCTACACCTTC
CSATGGTYGYTF
>-|medium-sized|TRBJ1-1|16|TRBV5-1
TGCGCCAGCAGCTTGAGGTCAGACCGGGTTAAGACTGAAGCTTTCTTT
CASSLRSDRVKTEAFF
>TRBD2|medium-sized|TRBJ2-3|14|TRBV30
TGTGCCTGGAGTGCTAGCGGTACCACAGATACGCAGTATTTT
CAWSASGTTDTQYF
>TRBD2|large|TRBJ2-1|16|TRBV11-2
TGTGCCAGCAGCTTGGGTTTACTAGCGGGAGGAGGGGAGCAGTTCTTC
CASSLGLLAGGGEQFF